This TCR beta chain was sequenced during a study of vaccination effects on CD4 cells after COVID-19. Antigen-specific CD4+ T cells were expanded with viral peptide pools in the ViraFEST assay before sequencing. Following a roughly 9-day culture, CD4+ T cells were purified. Of the BNT162b2 and mRNA-1273 vaccines, participants received two doses of one or the other. Generated by immunoSEQ multiplex PCR, the TCRdb table keeps only in-frame clones and is missing some. The sample shows some 40,000 clones, just under 85% of them seen only once. From germline, CDR1 is DFQATT and CDR2 SNEGSKA (reference sequence). Trimming cost V 3 bases and J 7 bases, with 12 bases left between them. The CDR3 is 13 residues long. Notes on this clone: What it binds is unknown.

This receptor was taken from a human donor who received a COVID-19 vaccine. Some clones in this sample may be carry-over from other donors' samples. The material was CD4+ T cells from PBMCs cultured with HCoV-NL63 spike peptides, obtained after COVID-19 vaccination. The chain uses TRBV20-1 and TRBJ1-4; no clear D. The CDR3 sequence: CSASFAGAEKLFF. The CDR3 DNA is TGCAGTGCTAGTTTTGCGGGAGCTGAAAAACTGTTTTTT.